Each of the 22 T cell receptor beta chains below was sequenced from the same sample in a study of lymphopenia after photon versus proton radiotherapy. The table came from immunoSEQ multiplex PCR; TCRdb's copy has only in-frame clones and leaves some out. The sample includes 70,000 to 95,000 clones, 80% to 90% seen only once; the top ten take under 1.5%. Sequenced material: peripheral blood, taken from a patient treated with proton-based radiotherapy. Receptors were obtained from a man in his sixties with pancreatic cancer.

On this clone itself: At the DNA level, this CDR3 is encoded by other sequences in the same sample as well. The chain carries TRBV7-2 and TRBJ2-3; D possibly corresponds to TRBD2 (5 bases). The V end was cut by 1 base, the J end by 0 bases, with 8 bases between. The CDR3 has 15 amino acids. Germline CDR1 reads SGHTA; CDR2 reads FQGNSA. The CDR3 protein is CASSLDRTSTDTQYF. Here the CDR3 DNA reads TGTGCCAGCAGCTTAGACCGGACTAGCACAGATACGCAGTATTTT.

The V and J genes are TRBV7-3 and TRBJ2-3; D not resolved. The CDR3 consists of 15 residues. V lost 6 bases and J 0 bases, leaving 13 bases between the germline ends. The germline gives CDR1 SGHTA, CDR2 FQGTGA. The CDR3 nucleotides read TGTGCCAGCAGTCCTTGGGGTTCTAGCACAGATACGCAGTATTTT. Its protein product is CASSPWGSSTDTQYF. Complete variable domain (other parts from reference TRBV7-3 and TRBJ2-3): GAGVSQTPSNKVTEKGKYVELRCDPISGHTALYWYRQSLGQGPEFLIYFQGTGAADDSGLPNDRFFAVRPEGSVSTLKIQRTERGDSAVYLCASSPWGSSTDTQYFGPGTRLTVL.

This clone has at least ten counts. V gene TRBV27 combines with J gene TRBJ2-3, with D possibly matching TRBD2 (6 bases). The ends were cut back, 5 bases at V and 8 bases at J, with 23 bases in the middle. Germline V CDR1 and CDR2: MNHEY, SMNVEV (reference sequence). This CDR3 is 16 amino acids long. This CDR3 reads CASSPFAGPETITQYF. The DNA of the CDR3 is TGTGCCAGCAGTCCGTTCGCGGGACCCGAGACCATTACGCAGTATTTT.

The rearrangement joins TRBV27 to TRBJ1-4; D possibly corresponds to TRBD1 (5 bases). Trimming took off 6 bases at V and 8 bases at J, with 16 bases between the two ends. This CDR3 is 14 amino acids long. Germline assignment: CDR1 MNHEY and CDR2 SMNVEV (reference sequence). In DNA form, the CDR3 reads TGTGCCAGCAGCCCGTACGGGGCGGCGGAAAAACTGTTTTTT. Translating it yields CASSPYGAAEKLFF.

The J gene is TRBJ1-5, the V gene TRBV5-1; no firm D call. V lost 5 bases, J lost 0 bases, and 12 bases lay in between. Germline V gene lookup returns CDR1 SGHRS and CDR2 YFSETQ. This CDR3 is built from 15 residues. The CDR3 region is CASSEGIDSNQPQHF. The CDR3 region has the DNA TGCGCCAGCAGTGAAGGGATAGATAGCAATCAGCCCCAGCATTTT. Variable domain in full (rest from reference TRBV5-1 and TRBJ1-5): KAGVTQTPRYLIKTRGQQVTLSCSPISGHRSVSWYQQTPGQGLQFLFEYFSETQRNKGNFPGRFSGRQFSNSRSEMNVSTLELGDSALYLCASSEGIDSNQPQHFGDGTRLSIL.

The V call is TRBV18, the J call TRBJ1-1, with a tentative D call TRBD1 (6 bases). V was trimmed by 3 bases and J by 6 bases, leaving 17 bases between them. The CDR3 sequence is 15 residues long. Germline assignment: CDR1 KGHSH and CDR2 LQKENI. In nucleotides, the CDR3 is TGTGCCAGCTCACCTAGTGGACAGAAGGACTCTGAAGCTTTCTTT. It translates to CASSPSGQKDSEAFF. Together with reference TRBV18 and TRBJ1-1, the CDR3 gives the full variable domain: NAGVMQNPRHLVRRRGQEARLRCSPMKGHSHVYWYRQLPEEGLKFMVYLQKENIIDESGMPKERFSAEFPKEGPSILRIQQVVRGDSAAYFCASSPSGQKDSEAFFGQGTRLTVV.

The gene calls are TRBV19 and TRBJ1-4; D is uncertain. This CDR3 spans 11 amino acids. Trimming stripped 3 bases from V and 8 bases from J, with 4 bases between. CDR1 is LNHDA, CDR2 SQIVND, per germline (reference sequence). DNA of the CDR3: TGTGCCAGTAGTATGCGGGAAAAACTGTTTTTT. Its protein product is CASSMREKLFF.

The CDR3 region has the DNA TGTGCCAGTAGTACACCGTTCTCCGGGACTAGCGGGAGTATAGGGGACATTCAGTACTTC. This translates into CASSTPFSGTSGSIGDIQYF. The V gene is TRBV19, the J gene TRBJ2-4; 14 nucleotides line up with TRBD2. Germline V gene lookup returns CDR1 LNHDA and CDR2 SQIVND (reference sequence). The ends lost 4 bases at V and 8 bases at J; junction bases unmatched: 19. The CDR3 is 20 residues long.

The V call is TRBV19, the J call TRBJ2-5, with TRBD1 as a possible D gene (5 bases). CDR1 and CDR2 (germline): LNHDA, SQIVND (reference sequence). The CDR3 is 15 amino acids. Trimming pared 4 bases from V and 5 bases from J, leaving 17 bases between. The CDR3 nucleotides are TGTGCCAGTAGTACTACGGACATGGTGGGGGAGACCCAGTACTTC. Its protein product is CASSTTDMVGETQYF.

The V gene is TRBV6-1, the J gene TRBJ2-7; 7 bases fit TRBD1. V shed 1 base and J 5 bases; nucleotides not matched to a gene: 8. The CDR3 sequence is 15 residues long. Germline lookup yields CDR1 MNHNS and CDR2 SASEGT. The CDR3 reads CASSEGVRGIDEQYF. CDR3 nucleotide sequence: TGTGCCAGCAGTGAAGGCGTCAGGGGGATCGACGAGCAGTACTTC.

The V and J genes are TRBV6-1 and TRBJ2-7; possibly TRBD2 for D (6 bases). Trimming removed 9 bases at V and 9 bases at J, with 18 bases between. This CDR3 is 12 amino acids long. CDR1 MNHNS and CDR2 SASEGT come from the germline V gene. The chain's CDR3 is CARYGTGYVQYF. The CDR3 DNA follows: TGTGCCAGGTACGGGACTGGTTATGTGCAGTACTTC.

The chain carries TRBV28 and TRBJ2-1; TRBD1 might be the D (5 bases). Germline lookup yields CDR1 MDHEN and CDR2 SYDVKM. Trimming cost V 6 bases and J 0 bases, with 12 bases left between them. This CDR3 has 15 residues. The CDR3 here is CASSRQKRSYNEQFF. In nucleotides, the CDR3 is TGTGCCAGCAGCCGACAGAAGCGCTCCTACAATGAGCAGTTCTTC.

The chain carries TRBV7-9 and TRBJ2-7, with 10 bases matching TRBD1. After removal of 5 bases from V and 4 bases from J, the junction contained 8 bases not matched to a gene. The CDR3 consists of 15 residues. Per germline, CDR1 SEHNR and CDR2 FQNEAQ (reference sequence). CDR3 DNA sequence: TGTGCCAGCAGCCAGACAGGGGGCGCAGCTTACGAGCAGTACTTC. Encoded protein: CASSQTGGAAYEQYF.

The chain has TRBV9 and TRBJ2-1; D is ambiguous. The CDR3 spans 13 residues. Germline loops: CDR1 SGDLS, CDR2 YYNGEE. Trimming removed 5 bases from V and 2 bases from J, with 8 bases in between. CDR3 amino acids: CASSGPTYNEQFF. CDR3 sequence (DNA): TGTGCCAGCAGTGGTCCGACCTACAATGAGCAGTTCTTC.

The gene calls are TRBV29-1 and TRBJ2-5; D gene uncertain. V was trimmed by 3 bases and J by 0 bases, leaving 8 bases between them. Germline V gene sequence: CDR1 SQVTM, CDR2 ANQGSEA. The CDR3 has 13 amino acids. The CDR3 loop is CSVDAGYQETQYF. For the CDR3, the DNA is TGCAGCGTTGACGCCGGGTACCAAGAGACCCAGTACTTC.

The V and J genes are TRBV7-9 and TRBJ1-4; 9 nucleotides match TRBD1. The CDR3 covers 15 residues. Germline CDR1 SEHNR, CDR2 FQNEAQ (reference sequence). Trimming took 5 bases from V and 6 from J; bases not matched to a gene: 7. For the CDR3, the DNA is TGTGCCAGCAGCGCTATTGGGACAGGGTATGAAAAACTGTTTTTT. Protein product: CASSAIGTGYEKLFF.

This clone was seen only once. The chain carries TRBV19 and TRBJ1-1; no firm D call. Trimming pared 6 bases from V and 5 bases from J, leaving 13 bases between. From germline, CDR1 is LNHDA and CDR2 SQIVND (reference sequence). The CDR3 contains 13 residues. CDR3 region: CASRSLGRTEAFF. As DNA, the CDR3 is TGTGCCAGTAGAAGTTTGGGCAGGACTGAAGCTTTCTTT.

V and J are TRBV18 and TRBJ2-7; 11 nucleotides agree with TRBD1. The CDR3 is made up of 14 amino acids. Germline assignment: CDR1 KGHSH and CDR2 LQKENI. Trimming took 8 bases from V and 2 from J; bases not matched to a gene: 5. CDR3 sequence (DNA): TGTGCCAGCACCGGGACAGGGGGTACCTACGAGCAGTACTTC. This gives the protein CASTGTGGTYEQYF.

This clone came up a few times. Written as DNA, the CDR3 is TGTGCCAGCAGCTTAGAACTAATCAATGAGCAGTTCTTC. Protein: CASSLELINEQFF. The V call is TRBV7-9, the J call TRBJ2-1, with unresolved D. This CDR3 spans 13 amino acids. CDR1 SEHNR and CDR2 FQNEAQ come from the germline V gene (reference sequence). With 1 base removed from V and 6 bases from J, the gap between germline ends came to 7 bases.

In DNA form, the CDR3 reads TGTCTCTCTAGCGGGTCCTACGAGCAGTACTTC. Amino acids: CLSSGSYEQYF. V usage is TRBV28 and J usage is TRBJ2-7; 8 nucleotides agree with TRBD2. CDR1 and CDR2 from the germline V gene are MDHEN and SYDVKM. The CDR3 has 11 amino acids. The full variable domain, its missing parts supplied by reference TRBV28 and TRBJ2-7, is DVKVTQSSRYLVKRTGEKVFLECVQDMDHENMFWYRQDPGLGLRLIYFSYDVKMKEKGDIPEGYSVSREKKERFSLILESASTNQTSMYLCLSSGSYEQYFGPGTRLTVT.

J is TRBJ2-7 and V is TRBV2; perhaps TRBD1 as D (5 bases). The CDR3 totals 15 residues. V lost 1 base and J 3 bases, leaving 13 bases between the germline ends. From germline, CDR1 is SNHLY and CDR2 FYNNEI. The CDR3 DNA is TGTGCCAGCAGTGAAGGGGCAGGGCCTAACTACGAGCAGTACTTC. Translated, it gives CASSEGAGPNYEQYF.

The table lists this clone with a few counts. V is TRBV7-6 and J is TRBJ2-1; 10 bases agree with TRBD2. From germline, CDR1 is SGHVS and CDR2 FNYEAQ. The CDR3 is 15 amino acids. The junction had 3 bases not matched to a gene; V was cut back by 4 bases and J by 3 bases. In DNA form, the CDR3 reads TGTGCCAGCAGCTCACTAGCGGGAAACTACAATGAGCAGTTCTTC. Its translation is CASSSLAGNYNEQFF.